This record looks at one TCR beta chain sequence and its context. The antigen is not known. The data stem from a study of cytomegalovirus exposure and HLA in healthy donors. Whole-study findings and limits: Exclusion as indistinguishable affected some V segments, including TRBV6-2 and TRBV6-3. A later analysis by the authors found several of the most significant clusters apparently linked to common viral pathogens. CMV serostatus stood as the only immune exposure information on hand.

Primers: 60 Vbeta forward and 13 Jbeta reverse. Repertoires were generated with immunoSEQ multiplex PCR, while TCRdb's copy carries only in-frame clones and drops some. The sample consists of some 110,000 clones, around 77% of them appearing once. The CDR3 length is 14 residues. The V end was cut by 2 bases, the J end by 2 bases, with 9 bases between. Germline lookup yields CDR1 MNHEY and CDR2 SMNVEV (reference sequence). Sequenced sample: PBMCs. The gene calls are TRBV27 and TRBJ1-1; D is uncertain. This clonotype was sampled from a man in his fifties in good health and CMV-seropositive. CDR3 region: CASSLNIPNTEAFF. CDR3 bases: TGTGCCAGCAGTTTAAACATACCTAACACTGAAGCTTTCTTT.